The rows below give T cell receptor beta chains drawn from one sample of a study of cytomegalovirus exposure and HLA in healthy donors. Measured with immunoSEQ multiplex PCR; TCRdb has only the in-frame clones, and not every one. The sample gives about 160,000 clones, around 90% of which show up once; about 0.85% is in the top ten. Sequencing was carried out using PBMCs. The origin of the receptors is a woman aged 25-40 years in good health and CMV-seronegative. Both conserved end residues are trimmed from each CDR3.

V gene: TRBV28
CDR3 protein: ASSLRGSLSYEQY

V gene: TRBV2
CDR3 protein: ASRRLVTGELF

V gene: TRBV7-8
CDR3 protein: ASSYLSRGMNTEAF

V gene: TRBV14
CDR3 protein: ASSQTADPPYGYT

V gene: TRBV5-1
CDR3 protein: ASSPATGGVPEAF

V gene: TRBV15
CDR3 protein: ATSTPGQGQYEQF

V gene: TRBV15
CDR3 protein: ATSRGGRVTGELF

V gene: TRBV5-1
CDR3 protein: ASSLGQGTYTDTQY

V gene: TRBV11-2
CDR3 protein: ASRLTGGFTEAF

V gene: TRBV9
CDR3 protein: ASSAGETQY

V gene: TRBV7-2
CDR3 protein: ASSFSWAGNQPQH

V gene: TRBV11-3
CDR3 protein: ASSLGGYGYT